The 25 T cell receptor beta chains below all came from one sample that was sequenced in a study of early T cells in non-severe SARS-CoV-2 infection. TCRdb re-called the 5' RACE reads through MiXCR, storing one row per CDR3 protein. The sample holds tens of thousands of distinct CDR3 sequences, around 10% seen once. The material sequenced was whole blood, taken at baseline. Receptors originate from an adult who was a healthcare worker with PCR-confirmed SARS-CoV-2 infection or an uninfected control (not recorded which).

This clonotype was picked up many times. The rearrangement links TRBV18 to TRBJ1-1; D perhaps matches TRBD1 (6 bases). The CDR3 runs to 13 residues. The germline gives CDR1 KGHSH, CDR2 LQKENI. Trimming stripped 6 bases from V and 4 bases from J, with 12 bases between. The CDR3: CASSQGPATEAFF. The CDR3 DNA sequence: TGTGCCAGCTCTCAGGGGCCTGCCACTGAAGCTTTCTTT.

Only a few counts were recorded for this clonotype. The chain employs TRBV25-1 and TRBJ1-2, with 8 bases lining up with TRBD1. Germline-derived CDR1 and CDR2 are MGHDK and SYGVNS. With 4 bases clipped from V and 0 bases from J, the junction kept 7 bases outside the gene matches. The CDR3 covers 16 residues. CDR3 residues: CASSGGRDRPNYGYTF. The DNA for the CDR3 is TGTGCCAGCAGTGGGGGCAGGGACAGGCCTAACTATGGCTACACCTTC.

This chain links TRBV18 with TRBJ1-1; 8 bases agree with TRBD1. With 4 bases clipped from V and 0 bases from J, the junction kept 7 bases outside the gene matches. Germline lookup yields CDR1 KGHSH and CDR2 LQKENI. CDR3 length: 16 residues. The CDR3 loop is CASSLQGAPMNTEAFF. CDR3 in DNA: TGTGCCAGCTCACTCCAGGGGGCCCCCATGAACACTGAAGCTTTCTTT.

This clonotype was detected ten times or more. The chain uses TRBV30 and TRBJ2-3; tentatively, D is TRBD1 or TRBD2 (5 bases each). With 1 base removed from V and 4 bases from J, the gap between germline ends came to 12 bases. CDR1 GTSNPN and CDR2 SVGIG come from the germline V gene (reference sequence). This CDR3 spans 14 amino acids. This chain's CDR3 is CAWSGLGTPDTQYF. The CDR3, as DNA: TGTGCCTGGAGTGGGCTGGGGACCCCAGATACGCAGTATTTT.

This chain uses TRBV28 with TRBJ1-2, with D perhaps matching TRBD1 (5 bases). The germline gives CDR1 MDHEN, CDR2 SYDVKM. The CDR3 spans 16 residues. With 3 bases removed from V and 2 bases from J, the gap between germline ends came to 16 bases. CDR3 region: CASSLEVLAGNYGYTF. The CDR3 DNA reads TGTGCCAGCAGTTTGGAAGTCCTAGCAGGGAACTATGGCTACACCTTC.

This clonotype came up a few times. CDR3 loop: CASSEVLRGLQGYTF. The CDR3, as DNA: TGTGCCAGCAGTGAAGTACTACGGGGGCTTCAGGGCTACACCTTC. This chain uses TRBV6-1 with TRBJ1-2; TRBD1 is a possible D gene (6 bases). V was shortened by 1 base and J by 8 bases, with 17 bases between the two germline ends. Germline CDR1 MNHNS, CDR2 SASEGT. CDR3 length: 15 residues.

This clonotype was detected many times. This chain connects TRBV5-5 to TRBJ2-6; D is unresolved. The CDR3 has 16 amino acids. The germline V gene encodes CDR1 SGHKS and CDR2 YYEKEE (reference sequence). V lost 4 bases, J lost 1 base, and 12 bases lay in between. CDR3 in amino acids: CASSPHTVSGANVLTF. CDR3 nucleotides: TGTGCCAGCAGCCCCCACACAGTTTCTGGGGCCAACGTCCTGACTTTC.

A few counts support this clonotype. CDR3 sequence reads: CASRPSWEGKNIQYF. The CDR3 bases are TGTGCCAGCAGGCCGTCGTGGGAGGGTAAAAACATTCAGTACTTC. The V call is TRBV12-3 or TRBV12-4, the J call TRBJ2-4; 7 bases are shared with TRBD2. J was trimmed by 4 bases and V by 6 bases; bases with no gene match: 9. The CDR3 covers 15 residues.

This clonotype has only a few counts. This chain links TRBV5-4 with TRBJ2-5; 11 bases line up with TRBD1. In germline, CDR1 is SGHNT, CDR2 YYREEE (reference sequence). The CDR3 is made up of 17 amino acids. The V and J ends lost 4 bases and 4 bases, in that order; junction bases with no gene match: 12. CDR3 protein: CASSRGQGARGAETQYF. The CDR3 nucleotides read TGTGCCAGCAGCCGCGGACAGGGGGCGCGGGGAGCAGAGACCCAGTACTTC.

The chain has TRBV12-3 or TRBV12-4 and TRBJ2-2; D not certain. The ends were cut back, 1 base at V and 6 bases at J, with 9 bases in the middle. This CDR3 is built from 14 residues. CDR3 amino acids: CASSLGLFAGELFF. DNA of the CDR3: TGTGCCAGCAGTTTAGGGCTTTTTGCCGGGGAGCTGTTTTTT.

This clonotype was seen repeatedly, ten times or more. The V gene is TRBV9, the J gene TRBJ1-5; D is unresolved. V was trimmed by 0 bases and J by 7 bases, leaving 11 bases between them. CDR3 length: 14 amino acids. The V gene's germline CDR1 is SGDLS and CDR2 YYNGEE. Written as DNA, the CDR3 is TGTGCCAGCAGCGTAGGGGATTTCGGCCAGCCCCAGCATTTT. As protein: CASSVGDFGQPQHF.

This clonotype was detected ten times or more. This chain uses TRBV28 with TRBJ1-5; 8 nucleotides match TRBD1. With 6 bases clipped from V and 7 bases from J, the junction kept 8 bases outside the gene matches. Germline assignment: CDR1 MDHEN and CDR2 SYDVKM. This CDR3 is built from 14 residues. The CDR3 sequence: CASRTQGAGQPQHF. The CDR3 DNA reads as TGTGCCAGCAGGACGCAGGGGGCCGGCCAGCCCCAGCATTTT. Full variable domain (remainder filled in from reference TRBV28 and TRBJ1-5): DVKVTQSSRYLVKRTGEKVFLECVQDMDHENMFWYRQDPGLGLRLIYFSYDVKMKEKGDIPEGYSVSREKKERFSLILESASTNQTSMYLCASRTQGAGQPQHFGDGTRLSIL.

This clonotype was detected only a few times. The chain uses TRBV7-9 and TRBJ1-2; 8 bases are a match to TRBD1. This CDR3 comprises 14 residues. Unmatched junction bases numbered 0, after V lost 3 bases and J lost 0 bases. Germline V gene lookup returns CDR1 SEHNR and CDR2 FQNEAQ (reference sequence). CDR3 nucleotides: TGTGCCAGCAGCTTGGACAGGGCTAACTATGGCTACACCTTC. As protein: CASSLDRANYGYTF.

The V and J genes are TRBV20-1 and TRBJ1-4; 9 positions agree with TRBD1. Losses at the gene ends were 2 bases for V and 7 bases for J; bases not matched to a gene: 5. CDR1 and CDR2 from the germline V gene are DFQATT and SNEGSKA (reference sequence). The CDR3 is 14 residues long. The CDR3 loop reads CSARPGQGGEKLFF. DNA of the CDR3: TGCAGTGCTAGACCGGGACAGGGAGGTGAAAAACTGTTTTTT.

The rearrangement uses TRBV29-1 and TRBJ2-7, with 10 bases matching TRBD1. Germline assignment: CDR1 SQVTM and CDR2 ANQGSEA. Trimming cost V 5 bases and J 4 bases; bases outside gene matches: 5. This CDR3 has 13 amino acids. For the CDR3, the DNA is TGCAGCGTTTCGACAGGGGGCGGTTACGAGCAGTACTTC. It codes for CSVSTGGGYEQYF.

The V call is TRBV7-9, the J call TRBJ1-4, with D possibly matching TRBD1 (5 bases). This CDR3 region has 14 residues. Trimming stripped 5 bases from V and 7 bases from J, with 14 bases between. CDR1 is SEHNR and CDR2 is FQNEAQ in the germline V gene (reference sequence). The CDR3 protein is CASSQNTGGEKLFF. Here the CDR3 DNA reads TGTGCCAGCAGCCAAAACACTGGGGGTGAAAAACTGTTTTTT.

This clonotype has more than one count but fewer than ten. The chain has TRBV20-1 and TRBJ1-5, with a weak D call TRBD1 (5 bases). V shed 3 bases and J shed 4 bases, with 7 bases lying between them. The CDR3 has 12 residues. Looked up from germline, CDR1 is DFQATT and CDR2 is SNEGSKA (reference sequence). The CDR3 spells CSARRGNQPQHF. The CDR3 bases are TGCAGTGCTAGGAGGGGAAATCAGCCCCAGCATTTT.

The chain is built from TRBV5-4 and TRBJ2-7; D is ambiguous. Germline V CDR1 and CDR2: SGHNT, YYREEE (reference sequence). V was cut by 0 bases and J by 5 bases, with 15 bases left in between. The CDR3 runs 15 residues. The CDR3 spells CASSLAGRSLNEQYF. Written as DNA, the CDR3 is TGTGCCAGCAGCTTGGCCGGTAGGAGTCTTAACGAGCAGTACTTC.

This clonotype has at least ten counts. The chain has TRBV4-3 and TRBJ2-7, with D tentatively TRBD1 or TRBD2 (6 bases each). Germline V CDR1 and CDR2: LGHNA, YSLEER. Trimming took off 4 bases at V and 6 bases at J, with 16 bases between the two ends. The CDR3 runs to 14 residues. Here the CDR3 DNA reads TGCGCCAGCAGCCTGGACCAAGGGGGAGGCGAGCAGTACTTC. Amino acid sequence: CASSLDQGGGEQYF.

This clonotype has a handful of counts. This chain uses TRBV5-4 with TRBJ2-5, with 7 bases that match TRBD1. The germline CDR1 and CDR2 sequences are SGHNT and YYREEE (reference sequence). The CDR3 loop spans 16 amino acids. The V and J ends lost 4 bases and 5 bases, in that order; junction bases with no gene match: 14. CDR3: CASSAQTGSSWETQYF. The CDR3 DNA sequence: TGTGCCAGCAGCGCCCAGACAGGGTCCTCGTGGGAGACCCAGTACTTC.

This clonotype was observed a handful of times. The V gene is TRBV14, the J gene TRBJ2-1, with D perhaps matching TRBD1 (6 bases). This CDR3 comprises 16 residues. V was shortened by 5 bases and J by 4 bases, with 18 bases between the two germline ends. Germline CDR1 SGHDN, CDR2 FVKESK. CDR3 region: CASSSYRAGIYNEQFF. The CDR3 DNA is TGTGCCAGCAGCTCCTACAGGGCCGGGATTTACAATGAGCAGTTCTTC. The whole variable domain, remainder taken from reference TRBV14 and TRBJ2-1, is EAGVTQFPSHSVIEKGQTVTLRCDPISGHDNLYWYRRVMGKEIKFLLHFVKESKQDESGMPNNRFLAERTGGTYSTLKVQPAELEDSGVYFCASSSYRAGIYNEQFFGPGTRLTVL.

This clonotype turned up a few times. The chain couples TRBV11-2 to TRBJ2-2; the D is unclear. The V end lost 5 bases, the J end lost 2 bases, and 9 bases lay between the germline ends. CDR1 and CDR2 from the germline V gene are SGHAT and FQNNGV. There are 14 residues in the CDR3. Here the CDR3 reads CASSPGPNTGELFF. Here the CDR3 DNA reads TGTGCCAGCAGCCCCGGGCCAAACACCGGGGAGCTGTTTTTT.

The chain employs TRBV25-1 and TRBJ1-2; weak D call: TRBD1 (5 bases). The CDR3 has 15 amino acids. Trimming removed 3 bases at V and 3 bases at J, with 14 bases between. The germline CDR1 and CDR2 sequences are MGHDK and SYGVNS. CDR3 amino acids: CASSDVGGADYGYTF. The CDR3, as DNA: TGTGCCAGCAGTGACGTAGGAGGGGCGGACTATGGCTACACCTTC.

There are many counts of this clonotype. The chain links TRBV9 to TRBJ1-4; D possibly corresponds to TRBD1 (6 bases). V was cut by 4 bases and J by 3 bases, with 13 bases left in between. Germline V gene sequence: CDR1 SGDLS, CDR2 YYNGEE. The CDR3 length is 15 residues. Written as DNA, the CDR3 is TGTGCCAGCAGCACTCAGGACAGCTCTAATGAAAAACTGTTTTTT. Protein: CASSTQDSSNEKLFF.

V gene TRBV20-1 combines with J gene TRBJ2-7; no clear D gene. This CDR3 has 13 residues. Trimming left V 6 bases short and J 4 bases short, with 16 bases between. Germline V gene sequence: CDR1 DFQATT, CDR2 SNEGSKA (reference sequence). The CDR3: CSAGPGPAYEQYF. As DNA, the CDR3 is TGCAGTGCGGGTCCGGGCCCCGCGTACGAGCAGTACTTC.